Below are 9 T cell receptor beta chains sequenced from a single sample in a study of T cell responses to AZD1222 COVID-19 vaccine. Assay: immunoSEQ multiplex PCR; the TCRdb copy retains only in-frame clones and omits some. The data hold some 130,000 clones, with 80% to 90% observed a single time. The specimen comprised peripheral blood, sampled 28 days after the second AZD1222 dose. Every receptor here comes from an adult who received the AZD1222 COVID-19 vaccine.

This chain uses TRBV7-9 with TRBJ1-2, with D maybe TRBD1 (5 bases). This CDR3 has 13 amino acids. Trimming shortened V by 6 bases and J by 7 bases, and 15 bases separated the two germline ends. Germline loops: CDR1 SEHNR, CDR2 FQNEAQ (reference sequence). The CDR3, as DNA: TGTGCCAGCAGTCTCCCCGGACATATTGGCTACACCTTC. Translation: CASSLPGHIGYTF. Drawing the rest from reference TRBV7-9 and TRBJ1-2, the complete variable domain is DTGVSQNPRHKITKRGQNVTFRCDPISEHNRLYWYRQTLGQGPEFLTYFQNEAQLEKSRLLSDRFSAERPKGSFSTLEIQRTEQGDSAMYLCASSLPGHIGYTFGSGTRLTVV.

The chain uses TRBV6-2 or TRBV6-3 and TRBJ1-2; D not resolved. CDR1 and CDR2 from the germline V gene are MNHEY and SVGEGT. The CDR3 totals 12 residues. The V and J ends lost 2 bases and 5 bases respectively, with 6 bases between them. The CDR3 is CASSYEQYGYTF. The CDR3 region has the DNA TGTGCCAGCAGTTACGAACAGTATGGCTACACCTTC.

The chain couples TRBV2 to TRBJ1-1, with D tentatively TRBD1 (6 bases). This CDR3 contains 15 residues. V was shortened by 3 bases and J by 2 bases, with 13 bases between the two germline ends. Germline V lookup: CDR1 SNHLY, CDR2 FYNNEI. This CDR3 is CASSEVTGPNTEAFF. The CDR3 DNA follows: TGTGCCAGCAGTGAGGTTACAGGGCCCAACACTGAAGCTTTCTTT. Using reference TRBV2 and TRBJ1-1 for the parts outside the CDR3, the full variable domain is EPEVTQTPSHQVTQMGQEVILRCVPISNHLYFYWYRQILGQKVEFLVSFYNNEISEKSEIFDDQFSVERPDGSNFTLKIRSTKLEDSAMYFCASSEVTGPNTEAFFGQGTRLTVV.

The chain uses TRBV6-2 or TRBV6-3 and TRBJ1-5, with D possibly being TRBD1 (6 bases). The germline gives CDR1 MNHEY, CDR2 SVGEGT. Between the trimmed V and J ends, which lost 4 bases and 0 bases, there was a span of 7 bases. The CDR3 length is 14 residues. DNA for the CDR3: TGTGCCAGCAGTTGGACAGTTAGCAATCAGCCCCAGCATTTT. It yields the protein CASSWTVSNQPQHF.

The chain uses TRBV27 and TRBJ2-1, with D perhaps TRBD1 or TRBD2 (6 bases each). Trimming removed 4 bases at V and 7 bases at J, with 20 bases between. This CDR3 has 16 amino acids. CDR1 is MNHEY and CDR2 is SMNVEV in the germline V gene (reference sequence). The CDR3 here is CASSYVWGAEGNEQFF. The DNA of the CDR3 is TGTGCCAGCAGTTACGTTTGGGGGGCCGAGGGGAATGAGCAGTTCTTC.

The CDR3 DNA reads TGCAGTGCTAGTACGGGATCGCCTGGCGAGCAGTACTTC. Its protein product is CSASTGSPGEQYF. The chain uses TRBV20-1 and TRBJ2-7, with D tentatively TRBD2 (5 bases). CDR1 DFQATT and CDR2 SNEGSKA come from the germline V gene (reference sequence). V dropped 3 bases and J dropped 6 bases, with 15 bases sitting between them. This CDR3 has 13 residues.

The chain links TRBV11-3 to TRBJ2-1, with 10 bases fitting TRBD2. After removal of 5 bases from V and 0 bases from J, the junction contained 1 base not matched to a gene. This CDR3 spans 15 amino acids. The germline CDR1 and CDR2 sequences are SGHNT and YENEEA. Written as DNA, the CDR3 is TGTGCCAGCAGCAGCGGGAGGGCCTCCTACAATGAGCAGTTCTTC. Protein product: CASSSGRASYNEQFF.

This chain uses TRBV25-1 with TRBJ2-7; D remains unclear. CDR3 length: 12 amino acids. V gave up 4 bases and J gave up 7 bases, with 11 bases separating them. Germline CDR1 is MGHDK and CDR2 is SYGVNS. DNA for the CDR3: TGTGCCAGCAGTGGGGCGCTTTGGGAGCAGTACTTC. Translation: CASSGALWEQYF.

V usage is TRBV19 and J usage is TRBJ2-2; D uncertain. The CDR3 is 14 amino acids. The ends were cut back, 7 bases at V and 0 bases at J, with 9 bases in the middle. Germline lookup yields CDR1 LNHDA and CDR2 SQIVND (reference sequence). CDR3 sequence reads: CASTDTTNTGELFF. DNA for the CDR3: TGTGCCAGTACCGACACCACGAACACCGGGGAGCTGTTTTTT. Full variable domain (outside the CDR3, taken from reference TRBV19 and TRBJ2-2): DGGITQSPKYLFRKEGQNVTLSCEQNLNHDAMYWYRQDPGQGLRLIYYSQIVNDFQKGDIAEGYSVSREKKESFPLTVTSAQKNPTAFYLCASTDTTNTGELFFGEGSRLTVL.